This T cell receptor beta chain was recorded in a study of shared clonotypes between healthy human individuals. CD45RO-negative, CCR7-positively selected cells formed the naive CD8 fraction, excluding terminally differentiated effector memory CD45RA+ cells. The germline V gene has CDR1 SEHNR and CDR2 FQNEAQ (reference sequence). Trimming cost V 4 bases and J 8 bases, with 26 bases left between them. The CDR3 consists of 18 residues. Measured with immunoSEQ multiplex PCR; TCRdb has only the in-frame clones, and not every one. This sample has roughly 850,000 clones, with roughly 96% found just once. The source is a man younger than 45 in good health. The chain carries TRBV7-9 and TRBJ2-2; possibly TRBD1 for D (8 bases). Input material: naive CD8+ T cells sorted from blood. Here the CDR3 reads CASSSGQALAADPGELFF. CDR3 in DNA: TGTGCCAGCAGCTCGGGACAGGCGCTAGCGGCGGATCCTGGGGAGCTGTTTTTT.